The 29 T cell receptor beta chains listed next were all sequenced from one sample in a study of CD8 T cells in ankylosing spondylitis. One entry per CDR3 protein results from TCRdb running MiXCR on the 5' RACE reads. Of approximately 100,000 distinct CDR3 sequences in the sample, about 25% were seen once. Sequenced sample: synovial fluid, either unsorted or a sorted T cell fraction (not recorded which). Receptors were obtained from a male donor with ankylosing spondylitis.

The chain is built from TRBV10-3 and TRBJ2-3; 7 bases line up with TRBD2. The CDR3 consists of 17 residues. CDR1 and CDR2 (germline): ENHRY, SYGVKD. V gave up 0 bases and J gave up 4 bases; unmatched junction bases: 10. The CDR3 region has the DNA TGTGCCATCAGTGAGTCCGGTTCGGGAGGTCGGGCAGATACGCAGTATTTT. Residues: CAISESGSGGRADTQYF.

This clonotype was seen only a few times. CDR3 residues: CASSLVSRGEGEQFF. CDR3 in DNA: TGTGCCAGCAGCTTAGTTAGTCGAGGTGAGGGTGAGCAGTTCTTC. This chain links TRBV11-3 with TRBJ2-1; perhaps TRBD2 as D (5 bases). Trimming took 1 base from V and 9 from J, leaving 16 bases between them. CDR3 length: 15 residues. Germline CDR1 is SGHNT and CDR2 is YENEEA. Full variable domain (rest looked up from reference TRBV11-3 and TRBJ2-1): EAGVVQSPRYKIIEKKQPVAFWCNPISGHNTLYWYLQNLGQGPELLIRYENEEAVDDSQLPKDRFSAERLKGVDSTLKIQPAELGDSAVYLCASSLVSRGEGEQFFGPGTRLTVL.

This clonotype was picked up many times. The rearrangement links TRBV14 to TRBJ2-7; 8 bases line up with TRBD2. CDR3 size: 13 residues. CDR1 and CDR2 from the germline V gene are SGHDN and FVKESK. Trimming cost V 5 bases and J 3 bases; bases outside gene matches: 3. The CDR3 is CASSKGLVYEQYF. As DNA, the CDR3 is TGTGCCAGCAGCAAGGGACTAGTCTACGAGCAGTACTTC.

V gene TRBV5-6 combines with J gene TRBJ2-1; D call uncertain. Trimming removed 4 bases at V and 3 bases at J, with 20 bases between. CDR3 length: 17 residues. Germline values: CDR1 SGHDT, CDR2 YYEEEE. DNA for the CDR3: TGTGCCAGCAGCCCGGTCCAGGCAGGACCATTCTACAATGAGCAGTTCTTC. Its translation is CASSPVQAGPFYNEQFF. The full variable domain, its missing parts supplied by reference TRBV5-6 and TRBJ2-1, is DAGVTQSPTHLIKTRGQQVTLRCSPKSGHDTVSWYQQALGQGPQFIFQYYEEEERQRGNFPDRFSGHQFPNYSSELNVNALLLGDSALYLCASSPVQAGPFYNEQFFGPGTRLTVL.

The rearrangement links TRBV9 to TRBJ1-1; D is possibly TRBD1 (6 bases). The germline V gene has CDR1 SGDLS and CDR2 YYNGEE. The V end lost 2 bases, the J end lost 5 bases, and 16 bases lay between the germline ends. There are 15 residues in the CDR3. Here the CDR3 reads CASSVNAGAGTEAFF. The CDR3 DNA follows: TGTGCCAGCAGCGTGAACGCAGGGGCAGGTACTGAAGCTTTCTTT.

This clonotype was seen only a few times. This chain uses TRBV5-1 with TRBJ2-5; D is ambiguous. The V gene's germline CDR1 is SGHRS and CDR2 YFSETQ. Trimming removed 5 bases at V and 4 bases at J, with 9 bases between. The CDR3 is 12 residues long. For the CDR3, the DNA is TGCGCCAGCAGGGACGAGGCAGAGACCCAGTACTTC. Translated, it gives CASRDEAETQYF.

The chain uses TRBV19 and TRBJ1-5, with a weak D call TRBD1 (5 bases). V gave up 4 bases and J gave up 0 bases, with 10 bases separating them. Germline values: CDR1 LNHDA, CDR2 SQIVND (reference sequence). The CDR3 has 15 residues. CDR3 nucleotide sequence: TGTGCCAGTAGTACCCAGGGTTATAGCAATCAGCCCCAGCATTTT. Translated: CASSTQGYSNQPQHF.

This clonotype has a handful of counts. This chain connects TRBV27 to TRBJ2-1, with TRBD1 matching over 7 bases. Germline CDR1 and CDR2: MNHEY and SMNVEV (reference sequence). J lost 10 bases, V lost 7 bases, and 13 bases had no gene match. This CDR3 spans 14 amino acids. CDR3 sequence: CASTPGQSTREQFF. The CDR3 coding sequence is TGTGCCAGCACCCCGGGACAGTCCACGAGGGAGCAGTTCTTC.

This chain connects TRBV20-1 to TRBJ2-1; 13 nucleotides align to TRBD2. CDR1 is DFQATT and CDR2 is SNEGSKA in the germline V gene (reference sequence). This CDR3 has 14 residues. Losses at the gene ends were 5 bases for V and 6 bases for J; bases not matched to a gene: 4. The CDR3 reads CSALRTSGSNEQFF. The CDR3 DNA follows: TGCAGTGCTCTTAGGACTAGCGGGAGCAATGAGCAGTTCTTC.

The genes are TRBV2 and TRBJ2-7; TRBD1 agrees at 8 bases. The CDR3 consists of 14 residues. The trim removed 10 bases at V and 1 base at J, leaving 9 bases unmatched. Germline values: CDR1 SNHLY, CDR2 FYNNEI. In DNA form, the CDR3 reads TGTGCCACCCTGGACAGGGTTGGATCCTACGAGCAGTACTTC. Translation gives CATLDRVGSYEQYF.

This clonotype has a handful of counts. The chain employs TRBV20-1 and TRBJ2-2; 12 bases align to TRBD2. Per the germline V gene, CDR1 is DFQATT and CDR2 is SNEGSKA (reference sequence). This CDR3 is built from 15 residues. The trim removed 6 bases at V and 3 bases at J, leaving 5 bases unmatched. The CDR3 protein is CSAQRLAGDTGELFF. The CDR3 bases are TGCAGTGCCCAAAGACTAGCGGGAGACACCGGGGAGCTGTTTTTT.

The chain joins TRBV11-2 to TRBJ2-7, with D perhaps being TRBD1 or TRBD2 (5 bases each). Between the trimmed V and J ends, which lost 0 bases and 9 bases, there was a span of 9 bases. Germline CDR1 and CDR2: SGHAT and FQNNGV. The CDR3 is 12 residues long. CDR3 in amino acids: CASSLEGVGQYF. The CDR3 DNA reads as TGTGCCAGCAGCTTAGAGGGGGTGGGGCAGTACTTC.

V is TRBV7-9 and J is TRBJ1-2, with 8 bases fitting TRBD1. The CDR3 covers 14 residues. CDR1 is SEHNR and CDR2 is FQNEAQ in the germline V gene (reference sequence). J was trimmed by 4 bases and V by 1 base; bases with no gene match: 2. The CDR3 sequence: CASSLGQGAYGYTF. CDR3 sequence (DNA): TGTGCCAGCAGCTTAGGGCAGGGGGCCTATGGCTACACCTTC.

The chain combines TRBV30 with TRBJ2-1; the D call may be TRBD1 or TRBD2 (5 bases each). The CDR3 consists of 15 residues. V dropped 4 bases and J dropped 0 bases, with 13 bases sitting between them. Germline CDR1 and CDR2: GTSNPN and SVGIG (reference sequence). The CDR3: CAWKRGPGSYNEQFF. The CDR3 coding sequence is TGTGCCTGGAAGAGGGGCCCGGGCTCCTACAATGAGCAGTTCTTC.

The J gene is TRBJ2-2, the V gene TRBV7-2; possible D gene TRBD2, 5 bases. Trimming took 7 bases from V and 0 from J, leaving 9 bases between them. There are 14 residues in the CDR3. Germline V gene sequence: CDR1 SGHTA, CDR2 FQGNSA. This CDR3 is CASTRASNTGELFF. CDR3 sequence (DNA): TGTGCCAGCACGAGGGCGTCGAACACCGGGGAGCTGTTTTTT.

V is TRBV7-2 and J is TRBJ2-5; the D is unclear. CDR1 is SGHTA, CDR2 FQGNSA, per germline. The V end was cut by 3 bases, the J end by 8 bases, with 13 bases between. This CDR3 comprises 13 residues. DNA of the CDR3: TGTGCCAGCAGCTTTGGGCTTCCAGATACCCAGTACTTC. Amino acids: CASSFGLPDTQYF.

V usage is TRBV7-2 and J usage is TRBJ2-5; D not certain. This CDR3 has 14 amino acids. Trimming removed 6 bases from V and 1 base from J, with 12 bases in between. CDR1 is SGHTA and CDR2 is FQGNSA in the germline V gene. The CDR3 region is CASSFQSFQETQYF. In DNA form, the CDR3 reads TGTGCCAGCAGTTTCCAGAGTTTCCAAGAGACCCAGTACTTC.

This clonotype was recorded at least ten times. This sequence joins TRBV20-1 and TRBJ1-5, with unresolved D. This CDR3 is built from 12 residues. V dropped 0 bases and J dropped 5 bases, with 5 bases sitting between them. Germline CDR1 and CDR2: DFQATT and SNEGSKA (reference sequence). DNA for the CDR3: TGCAGTGCTAGAGATGGAGATCAGCCCCAGCATTTT. Translated: CSARDGDQPQHF.

CDR3: CASSLDRGNTIYF. CDR3 DNA sequence: TGCGCCAGCAGCTTGGACAGAGGAAACACCATATATTTT. The chain carries TRBV5-1 and TRBJ1-3; D unresolved. V was pared by 0 bases and J by 4 bases, with 5 bases between. This CDR3 has 13 residues. Germline V CDR1 and CDR2: SGHRS, YFSETQ.

This clonotype was detected ten times or more. The chain has TRBV7-9 and TRBJ1-1; D unclear. This CDR3 contains 15 residues. V shed 1 base and J shed 1 base, with 10 bases lying between them. Per germline, CDR1 SEHNR and CDR2 FQNEAQ (reference sequence). The DNA of the CDR3 is TGTGCCAGCAGCTTAGAGCCCCGGACGAACACTGAAGCTTTCTTT. Its protein product is CASSLEPRTNTEAFF.

The rearrangement uses TRBV27 and TRBJ2-3; TRBD2 agrees at 10 bases. The germline V gene encodes CDR1 MNHEY and CDR2 SMNVEV (reference sequence). The CDR3 has 18 amino acids. J lost 0 bases, V lost 4 bases, and 10 bases had no gene match. The CDR3 here is CASSSKWTSGTSTDTQYF. The CDR3 DNA reads as TGTGCCAGCAGTTCGAAGTGGACTAGCGGAACTAGCACAGATACGCAGTATTTT.

CDR3 in DNA: TGCAGCGTTTTAGACCAAGAGACCCAGTACTTC. Translating it yields CSVLDQETQYF. V is TRBV29-1 and J is TRBJ2-5; D gene uncertain. CDR1 is SQVTM and CDR2 is ANQGSEA in the germline V gene. This CDR3 has 11 amino acids. V was clipped by 5 bases and J by 0 bases, with 4 bases between them.

A word on this clonotype: A much larger clonotype is one base distant, so this may be a read error. This chain connects TRBV12-3 or TRBV12-4 to TRBJ2-3; TRBD2 aligns across 8 bases. V trimming: 3 bases; J trimming: 4 bases; junction bases outside the gene matches: 12. The CDR3 has 17 amino acids. The chain's CDR3 is CASSFYGTRGIADTQYF. The CDR3 bases are TGTGCCAGCAGTTTCTACGGGACTAGGGGGATCGCAGATACGCAGTATTTT.

The rearrangement uses TRBV19 and TRBJ2-3; 8 bases match TRBD2. Trimming removed 4 bases from V and 0 bases from J; junction bases left unmatched: 9. CDR3 length: 17 residues. CDR1 and CDR2 (germline): LNHDA, SQIVND (reference sequence). The CDR3 DNA reads TGTGCCAGTAGTACTAGCGGGTTCCTCTTCAGCACAGATACGCAGTATTTT. Translating gives CASSTSGFLFSTDTQYF.

The chain recombines TRBV4-1 with TRBJ2-4, with 7 positions matching TRBD1. In germline, CDR1 is MGHRA, CDR2 YSYEKL. The CDR3 consists of 17 residues. V lost 1 base and J lost 0; bases outside the gene matches: 6. As DNA, the CDR3 is TGCGCCAGCAGCCAAGGGGACAGTCCGTTAGCCAAAAACATTCAGTACTTC. As protein: CASSQGDSPLAKNIQYF.

This clonotype showed up just a few times. The rearrangement joins TRBV12-3 or TRBV12-4 to TRBJ1-5; maybe TRBD1 (6 bases). This CDR3 is built from 14 residues. The V gene lost 6 bases and the J gene lost 6 bases, with 15 bases spanning the gap. CDR3 protein: CASSLDRKSQPQHF. The CDR3 nucleotides read TGTGCCAGCAGCCTTGACAGGAAAAGTCAGCCCCAGCATTTT.

The chain has TRBV7-9 and TRBJ2-1; possibly TRBD1 or TRBD2 for D (5 bases each). Germline V gene lookup returns CDR1 SEHNR and CDR2 FQNEAQ (reference sequence). Trimming removed 5 bases from V and 9 bases from J, with 17 bases in between. The length of the CDR3 is 14 residues. CDR3 amino acids: CASSRQSTGGEQFF. CDR3 in DNA: TGTGCCAGCAGCCGACAAAGCACAGGAGGTGAGCAGTTCTTC.

This chain joins TRBV11-3 and TRBJ2-1; TRBD1 aligns across 10 bases. The CDR3 contains 16 residues. CDR1 is SGHNT, CDR2 YENEEA, per germline. V dropped 6 bases and J dropped 3; count of bases not matched to a gene: 8. The CDR3 here is CASRSGGDRGYNEQFF. CDR3 nucleotide sequence: TGTGCCAGCAGATCTGGCGGGGACAGGGGCTACAATGAGCAGTTCTTC. Filled out from reference TRBV11-3 and TRBJ2-1, the complete variable domain reads EAGVVQSPRYKIIEKKQPVAFWCNPISGHNTLYWYLQNLGQGPELLIRYENEEAVDDSQLPKDRFSAERLKGVDSTLKIQPAELGDSAVYLCASRSGGDRGYNEQFFGPGTRLTVL.

This clonotype was seen only a few times. The chain links TRBV12-3 or TRBV12-4 to TRBJ2-1, with 14 bases matching TRBD2. The V segment lost 5 bases and the J segment 8 bases; nucleotides outside the gene matches: 17. The CDR3 has 19 amino acids. CDR3 nucleotides: TGTGCCAGCAGTCTATCGGGACTAGCGGGAGTTCCTTTTTTGGATGAGCAGTTCTTC. Translated: CASSLSGLAGVPFLDEQFF.